This is a list of T cell receptor beta chains from one sample in a study of T cells in Graves' hyperthyroidism and ophthalmopathy. TCRdb recomputed calls from the multiplex PCR reads with MiXCR, one row per CDR3 protein. The table lists around 520,000 distinct CDR3 sequences, around a quarter of them singletons. Sequenced material: blood. These TCRs come from a woman in her thirties with Graves' ophthalmopathy. The CDR3 runs from the conserved cysteine through the conserved F or W. Fields, in order: J gene, clone size, D gene, V gene, CDR3 protein, CDR3 DNA. D genes are given only for firm matches. A row's size may be missing; if present it is once, few, many or a size class.

TRBJ1-1,few,NA,TRBV6-5,CASSYSSRYTEAFF,TGTGCCAGCAGTTACTCGAGTAGGTACACTGAAGCTTTCTTT
TRBJ1-1,many,NA,TRBV6-2/TRBV6-3,CASSSPRAGVSMNTEAFF,TGTGCCAGCAGTTCCCCGCGGGCAGGAGTCTCAATGAACACTGAAGCTTTCTTT
TRBJ2-7,few,TRBD2,TRBV10-3,CAISESPRGGVHEQYF,TGTGCCATCAGTGAGTCCCCCCGGGGGGGCGTCCACGAGCAGTACTTC
TRBJ1-5,few,NA,TRBV7-2,CASSPYQGNQPQHF,TGTGCCAGCAGTCCCTATCAGGGCAATCAGCCCCAGCATTTT
TRBJ2-7,many,TRBD2,TRBV10-3,CAISDGLAGATSF,TGTGCCATCAGTGACGGACTAGCGGGGGCTACGAGCTTC
TRBJ2-5,many,NA,TRBV30,CAWSVDGGFSETQYF,TGTGCCTGGAGTGTTGACGGGGGTTTCTCGGAGACCCAGTACTTC
TRBJ1-5,few,NA,TRBV11-3,CASTPSGGSQPQHF,TGTGCCAGCACCCCGAGCGGGGGATCTCAGCCCCAGCATTTT
TRBJ2-4,many,NA,TRBV2,CASSDSQVLAKNIQYF,TGTGCCAGCAGTGATAGTCAGGTGTTAGCCAAAAACATTCAGTACTTC
TRBJ1-1,many,TRBD1,TRBV12-5,CASGPGTGDAFF,TGTGCTAGTGGTCCAGGGACAGGGGACGCTTTCTTT
TRBJ2-7,NA,TRBD1,TRBV4-2,CASSHLGQGVYEQYF,TGTGCCAGCAGCCACCTGGGACAGGGGGTGTACGAGCAGTACTTC
TRBJ2-5,many,NA,TRBV11-2,CASSLNRETQYF,TGTGCTAGCAGCTTAAACCGAGAGACCCAGTACTTC
TRBJ2-3,many,TRBD1,TRBV6-5,CASSLTRDRASTDTQYF,TGTGCCAGCAGCTTAACCCGGGACAGGGCCAGCACAGATACGCAGTATTTT
TRBJ1-1,few,NA,TRBV2,CASSGPAPGTQRNTEAFF,TGTGCCAGCAGTGGACCCGCCCCAGGGACTCAGCGGAACACTGAAGCTTTCTTT
TRBJ1-1,NA,NA,TRBV29-1,CSACSLSGHPFFGDTEAFF,TGCAGCGCCTGTTCTCTTTCGGGACACCCCTTTTTCGGGGACACTGAAGCTTTCTTT
TRBJ2-7,many,NA,TRBV27,CASSLYPGAPSYEQYF,TGTGCCAGCAGTTTATATCCAGGGGCGCCCTCCTACGAGCAGTACTTC
TRBJ2-7,many,NA,TRBV5-1,CASSLPRDYEQYF,TGCGCCAGCAGCTTGCCCAGGGACTACGAGCAGTACTTC
TRBJ2-2,few,TRBD2,TRBV12-3/TRBV12-4,CASSFRGDVVTGELFF,TGTGCCAGCAGTTTTCGGGGGGATGTTGTCACCGGGGAGCTGTTTTTT
TRBJ1-1,few,NA,TRBV12-3/TRBV12-4,CASTGRGTEAFF,TGTGCCAGCACCGGAAGGGGAACTGAAGCTTTCTTT
TRBJ2-5,many,NA,TRBV24-1,CATSDSGGPGETQYF,TGTGCCACCAGTGATTCCGGGGGGCCCGGGGAGACCCAGTACTTC
TRBJ2-2,few,TRBD1,TRBV12-3/TRBV12-4,CASSSYPQGVGTGELFF,TGTGCCAGCAGTTCATACCCGCAGGGGGTGGGCACCGGGGAGCTGTTTTTT
TRBJ2-7,NA,NA,TRBV6-5,CASSYSTGDEQYF,TGTGCCAGCAGTTACTCGACGGGGGACGAGCAGTACTTC
TRBJ2-2,NA,NA,TRBV7-9,CASSFPRSGSGELFF,TGTGCCAGCAGCTTCCCCCGGAGCGGATCCGGGGAGCTGTTTTTT
TRBJ1-5,NA,NA,TRBV27,CASSFGGPDQPQHF,TGTGCCAGCAGTTTCGGGGGGCCTGATCAGCCCCAGCATTTT
TRBJ2-2,few,TRBD2,TRBV10-3,CAISERASGGQTNTGELFF,TGTGCCATCAGTGAGAGGGCTAGCGGGGGCCAAACGAACACCGGGGAGCTGTTTTTT
TRBJ2-4,many,NA,TRBV20-1,CSARLNIQYF,TGCAGTGCTAGACTAAACATTCAGTACTTC
TRBJ1-2,NA,NA,TRBV7-9,CASSWGDRAYGYTF,TGTGCCAGCAGCTGGGGAGACAGAGCATATGGCTACACCTTC
TRBJ1-1,many,NA,TRBV20-1,CSATGHMNTEAFF,TGCAGTGCTACGGGACACATGAACACTGAAGCTTTCTTT
TRBJ2-2,NA,NA,TRBV30,CAWSVGTTGELFF,TGTGCCTGGAGTGTAGGTACCACCGGGGAGCTGTTTTTT
TRBJ2-2,NA,NA,TRBV2,CASRGAGNTGELFF,TGTGCCAGCAGGGGTGCAGGGAACACCGGGGAGCTGTTTTTT
TRBJ1-1,many,TRBD1,TRBV29-1,CSVGQGSGEAFF,TGCAGCGTTGGACAGGGCAGTGGTGAAGCTTTCTTT
TRBJ1-5,many,NA,TRBV6-2/TRBV6-3,CASSWTAVQPQHF,TGTGCCAGCAGTTGGACGGCCGTTCAGCCCCAGCATTTT
TRBJ2-5,NA,NA,TRBV6-2/TRBV6-3,CASRPGRIIGETQYF,TGTGCCAGCAGACCGGGACGGATCATCGGAGAGACCCAGTACTTC
TRBJ2-1,many,NA,TRBV19,CASSLYRETYNEQFF,TGTGCCAGTAGTCTCTACAGGGAGACCTACAATGAGCAGTTCTTC
TRBJ2-7,many,TRBD2,TRBV3-1,CASSQGTGGYEQYF,TGTGCCAGCAGCCAAGGTACGGGGGGGTACGAGCAGTACTTC
TRBJ2-5,few,NA,TRBV20-1,CSASVRVTETQYF,TGCAGTGCTAGTGTCAGGGTCACAGAGACCCAGTACTTC
TRBJ2-7,NA,TRBD2,TRBV7-2,CASSSGTSWYEQYF,TGTGCCAGCAGCTCCGGGACTAGCTGGTACGAGCAGTACTTC
TRBJ1-5,many,TRBD1,TRBV19,CASRRTGGNQPQHF,TGTGCCAGTAGGAGAACAGGGGGCAATCAGCCCCAGCATTTT
TRBJ2-7,many,TRBD1,TRBV19,CASSRSRGQGIAYEQYF,TGTGCCAGTAGTAGAAGCCGGGGACAGGGGATAGCCTACGAGCAGTACTTC
TRBJ2-2,few,TRBD2,TRBV4-2,CASSQDLPGVAGGNTGELFF,TGTGCCAGCAGCCAAGATCTTCCGGGGGTAGCGGGGGGGAACACCGGGGAGCTGTTTTTT
TRBJ1-3,NA,TRBD1,TRBV6-1,CASSHPGQGPQGNTIYF,TGTGCCAGCAGCCATCCGGGACAGGGGCCCCAGGGTAACACCATATATTTT
TRBJ2-7,many,NA,TRBV7-2,CASSLIGVSYEQYF,TGTGCCAGCAGCTTAATTGGAGTCTCCTACGAGCAGTACTTC
TRBJ2-2,few,TRBD1,TRBV11-1,CASSGRGRRNTGELFF,TGTGCCAGCAGCGGAAGGGGGCGTAGGAACACCGGGGAGCTGTTTTTT
TRBJ2-7,many,NA,TRBV27,CASSFRGDTSEQYF,TGTGCCAGCAGTTTTCGAGGGGACACGAGCGAGCAGTACTTC
TRBJ2-5,many,NA,TRBV7-2,CASSLASLEYQETQYF,TGTGCCAGCAGCTTAGCCTCTCTAGAGTACCAAGAGACCCAGTACTTC
TRBJ1-5,NA,NA,TRBV15,CATSRMASQPQHF,TGTGCCACCAGCAGAATGGCTTCGCAGCCCCAGCATTTT
TRBJ1-1,few,NA,TRBV20-1,CSAVQGTAEAFF,TGCAGTGCTGTTCAGGGGACCGCTGAAGCTTTCTTT
TRBJ1-2,medium-sized,NA,TRBV7-2,CASSRNYGYTF,TGTGCCAGCAGCCGAAACTATGGCTACACCTTC
TRBJ2-5,NA,TRBD1,TRBV12-3/TRBV12-4,CASRTDRGYPETQYF,TGTGCCAGCAGAACCGACAGGGGATATCCAGAGACCCAGTACTTC